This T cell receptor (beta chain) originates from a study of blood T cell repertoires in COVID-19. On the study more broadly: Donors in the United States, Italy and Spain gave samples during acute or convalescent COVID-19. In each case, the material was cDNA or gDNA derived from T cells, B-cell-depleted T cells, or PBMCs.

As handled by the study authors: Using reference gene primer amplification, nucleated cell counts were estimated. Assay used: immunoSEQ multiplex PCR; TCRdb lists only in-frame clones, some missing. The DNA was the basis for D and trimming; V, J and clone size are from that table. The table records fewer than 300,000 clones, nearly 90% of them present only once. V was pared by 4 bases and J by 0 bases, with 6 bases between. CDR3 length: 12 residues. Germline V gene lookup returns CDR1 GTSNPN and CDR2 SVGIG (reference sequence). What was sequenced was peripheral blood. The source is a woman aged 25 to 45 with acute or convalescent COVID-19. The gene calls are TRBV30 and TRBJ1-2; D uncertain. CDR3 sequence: CAWTGSNYGYTF. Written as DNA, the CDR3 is TGTGCCTGGACGGGTTCTAACTATGGCTACACCTTC.